This T cell receptor beta chain was captured in a study of T-cell memory formation after mild COVID-19. Study summary: Largely donor-specific sequence clusters came from a couple of donors. Notes on the study in general: Largely, contracting CD4+ clones fell within CM and EM, and contracting CD8+ clones within EMRA. Later expanders leaned CD4+, whereas day 15 to 85 contracting clones were balanced CD4/CD8. Still unconfirmed is whether the second-wave clones peaking on day 37 recognized SARS-CoV-2.

One entry per CDR3 protein, called by TCRdb with MiXCR from the 5' RACE reads. The sample includes roughly 480,000 distinct CDR3 sequences, around a quarter of them seen just once. V was shortened by 1 base and J by 4 bases, with 11 bases between the two germline ends. In germline, CDR1 is SGHDT, CDR2 YYEEEE. The CDR3 runs to 14 residues. In regard to this clonotype: What it recognizes is unknown.

This TCR came from an adult woman who had mild COVID-19 (a few samples of this study predate the infection). Cell type and time point are not known. The V call is TRBV5-6, the J call TRBJ1-2; D remains ambiguous. The source material was PBMCs or a T cell subset sorted from them (not recorded which). The CDR3 DNA reads TGTGCCAGCAGCTTGATGAATCAAGTCTATGGCTACACCTTC. Translated: CASSLMNQVYGYTF.